These T cell receptor beta chains were read from a single sample in a study of regulatory T cells in long-lasting Graves disease. TCRdb analysed the multiplex PCR reads with MiXCR anew, one entry per CDR3 protein. Here the sample spans 600,000 to 800,000 distinct CDR3 sequences, about 32% being singletons. This specimen was peripheral blood mononuclear cells (PBMCs), taken when the disease was refractory, from a patient treated with antithyroid drugs. The receptors stem from a female donor with Graves disease. Each CDR3 is given with its conserved first and last residue. The order of the fields is J gene, D gene, clone size, V gene, CDR3 protein, CDR3 DNA. A D gene is named only where the DNA matches it firmly. A clone size is listed for some rows: how often the clone was seen (once, few, many), or a class if it is expanded.

>TRBJ1-4|TRBD1|.|TRBV20-1
CSARVRTGKATNEKLFF
TGCAGTGCCAGAGTTAGGACAGGGAAAGCAACTAATGAAAAACTGTTTTTT
>TRBJ1-2|.|.|TRBV27
CASSLYPGTYGYTF
TGTGCCAGCAGTTTATACCCAGGGACCTATGGCTACACCTTC
>TRBJ2-7|TRBD2|few|TRBV12-3/TRBV12-4
CASSPGTSGATYEQYF
TGTGCCAGCAGTCCCGGGACTAGCGGGGCTACCTACGAGCAGTACTTC
>TRBJ2-7|.|few|TRBV7-2
CASSQQMRDCEQYF
TGTGCCAGCAGCCAGCAGATGCGGGACTGCGAGCAGTACTTC
>TRBJ1-2|TRBD1|few|TRBV18
CASSPLTGDSYGYTF
TGTGCCAGCTCACCATTGACAGGGGACTCCTATGGCTACACCTTC
>TRBJ2-7|.|many|TRBV12-3/TRBV12-4
CASSLLSQDEQYF
TGTGCCAGCAGTTTACTTTCCCAGGACGAGCAGTACTTC
>TRBJ1-1|.|many|TRBV28
CASSFSAGFGNTEAFF
TGTGCCAGCAGTTTTAGCGCAGGGTTCGGGAACACTGAAGCTTTCTTT
>TRBJ1-4|.|.|TRBV19
CASSIRGTTNEKLFF
TGTGCCAGTAGTATCCGTGGAACAACTAATGAAAAACTGTTTTTT
>TRBJ1-2|.|few|TRBV7-9
CASSLPVLYGYTF
TGTGCCAGCAGCCTTCCCGTTCTGTATGGCTACACCTTC
>TRBJ2-6|TRBD2|.|TRBV27
CASSPTSLTSGRASGANVLTF
TGTGCCAGCAGTCCGACCTCCCTTACTAGCGGGAGGGCCTCCGGGGCCAACGTCCTGACTTTC
>TRBJ1-2|.|.|TRBV7-9
CASSLEGGRGYTF
TGTGCCAGCAGCCTAGAGGGGGGCCGTGGCTACACCTTC
>TRBJ1-5|.|.|TRBV6-1
CASSQGSEQPQHF
TGTGCCAGCAGCCAAGGAAGCGAGCAGCCCCAGCATTTT
>TRBJ2-7|TRBD1|few|TRBV12-3/TRBV12-4
CASSADRAPQYF
TGTGCCAGCAGTGCGGACAGGGCTCCGCAGTACTTC
>TRBJ2-7|.|.|TRBV11-2
CANSLGPSYEQYF
TGTGCCAACAGCTTAGGACCTTCCTACGAGCAGTACTTC
>TRBJ2-7|TRBD2|.|TRBV9
CASSGGLAGREQYF
TGTGCCAGCAGCGGGGGGCTAGCGGGACGCGAGCAGTACTTC
>TRBJ2-2|TRBD2|.|TRBV6-2/TRBV6-3
CASSYRGTSGANTGELFF
TGTGCCAGCAGTTACCGAGGGACTAGCGGGGCGAACACCGGGGAGCTGTTTTTT
>TRBJ1-6|.|many|TRBV11-2
CASSLVGGWGVPLHF
TGTGCCAGCAGCTTAGTTGGCGGTTGGGGTGTTCCCCTCCACTTT
>TRBJ1-1|.|many|TRBV11-2
CASSRIGGDGRRTEAFF
TGTGCCAGCAGCCGAATTGGGGGGGATGGAAGAAGAACTGAAGCTTTCTTT
>TRBJ1-1|.|.|TRBV6-2/TRBV6-3
CASSYGGTAVMNTEAFF
TGTGCCAGCAGTTATGGGGGCACAGCCGTGATGAACACTGAAGCTTTCTTT
>TRBJ2-2|.|.|TRBV7-4
CASSLENSANTGELFF
TGTGCCAGCAGCTTAGAGAACAGCGCGAACACCGGGGAGCTGTTTTTT
>TRBJ2-7|.|.|TRBV11-2
CASSYTVGGLYEQYF
TGTGCCAGCAGCTATACCGTTGGGGGGCTCTACGAGCAGTACTTC
>TRBJ2-3|TRBD2|.|TRBV7-3
CASSGLAGGTDTQYF
TGTGCCAGCAGCGGACTAGCGGGAGGCACAGATACGCAGTATTTT